This T cell receptor beta chain was sequenced for a study of cytomegalovirus exposure and HLA in healthy donors. Study-wide background: Some 85 million unique TCRs, all from HLA-typed donors, were included in an early release of the data.

Overall study results and limits: Upon later analysis, HLA-associated TCR beta chains proved more clonally expanded than other, equally common chains.

Nobody recorded the CMV serostatus of this donor. As concerns this clone: Its antigen is currently unknown.

The study ran its PCR with 60 Vbeta and 13 Jbeta primers. Using immunoSEQ multiplex PCR, the repertoire was profiled, and TCRdb retains in-frame clones only, with some absent. The data contain some 130,000 clones, just under 80% of them singletons. The V gene's germline CDR1 is SGDLS and CDR2 YYNGEE. V dropped 0 bases and J dropped 8 bases, with 17 bases sitting between them. There are 16 residues in the CDR3. J is TRBJ1-4 and V is TRBV9; tentative D call: TRBD1 (5 bases). The sample consisted of PBMCs. This clonotype was obtained from a man aged 25-45 years in good health. The CDR3 here is CASSVGAGGVEEKLFF. In DNA form, the CDR3 reads TGTGCCAGCAGCGTAGGGGCGGGAGGGGTCGAAGAAAAACTGTTTTTT.